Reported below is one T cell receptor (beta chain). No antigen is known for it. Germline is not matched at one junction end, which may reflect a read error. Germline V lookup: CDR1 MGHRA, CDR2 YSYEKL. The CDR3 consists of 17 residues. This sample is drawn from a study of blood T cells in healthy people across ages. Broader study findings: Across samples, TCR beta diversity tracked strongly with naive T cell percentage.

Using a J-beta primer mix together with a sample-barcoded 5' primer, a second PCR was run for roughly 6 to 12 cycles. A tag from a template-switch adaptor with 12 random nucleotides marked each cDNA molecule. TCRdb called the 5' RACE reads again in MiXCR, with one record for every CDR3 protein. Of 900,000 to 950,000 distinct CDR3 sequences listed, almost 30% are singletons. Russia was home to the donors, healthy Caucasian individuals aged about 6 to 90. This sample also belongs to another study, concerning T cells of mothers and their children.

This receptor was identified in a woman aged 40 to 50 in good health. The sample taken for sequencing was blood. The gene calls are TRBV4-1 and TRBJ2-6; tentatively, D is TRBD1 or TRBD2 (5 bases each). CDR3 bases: TGCGCCAGCACCACCAGCAGGGAGACCTCTGGGGCCAACGTCCGGACTTTC. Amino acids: CASTTSRETSGANVRTF.